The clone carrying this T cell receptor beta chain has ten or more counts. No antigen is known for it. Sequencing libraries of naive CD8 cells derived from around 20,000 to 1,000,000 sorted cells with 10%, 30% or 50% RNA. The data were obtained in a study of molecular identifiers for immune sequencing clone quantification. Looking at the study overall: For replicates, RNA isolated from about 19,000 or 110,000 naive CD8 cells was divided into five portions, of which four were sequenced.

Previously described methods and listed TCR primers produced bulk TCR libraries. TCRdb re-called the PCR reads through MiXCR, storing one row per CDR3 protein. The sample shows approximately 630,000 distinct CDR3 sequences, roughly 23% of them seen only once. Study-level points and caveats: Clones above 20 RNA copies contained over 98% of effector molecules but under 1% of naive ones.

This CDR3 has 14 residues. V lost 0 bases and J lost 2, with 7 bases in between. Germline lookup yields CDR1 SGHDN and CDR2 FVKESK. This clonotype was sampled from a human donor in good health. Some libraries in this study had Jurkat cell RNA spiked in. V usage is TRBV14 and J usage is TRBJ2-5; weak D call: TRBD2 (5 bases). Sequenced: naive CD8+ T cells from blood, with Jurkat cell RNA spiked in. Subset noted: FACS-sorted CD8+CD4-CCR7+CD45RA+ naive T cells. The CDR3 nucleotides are TGTGCCAGCAGCCAAGAGCGGGTTCAAGAGACCCAGTACTTC. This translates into CASSQERVQETQYF.